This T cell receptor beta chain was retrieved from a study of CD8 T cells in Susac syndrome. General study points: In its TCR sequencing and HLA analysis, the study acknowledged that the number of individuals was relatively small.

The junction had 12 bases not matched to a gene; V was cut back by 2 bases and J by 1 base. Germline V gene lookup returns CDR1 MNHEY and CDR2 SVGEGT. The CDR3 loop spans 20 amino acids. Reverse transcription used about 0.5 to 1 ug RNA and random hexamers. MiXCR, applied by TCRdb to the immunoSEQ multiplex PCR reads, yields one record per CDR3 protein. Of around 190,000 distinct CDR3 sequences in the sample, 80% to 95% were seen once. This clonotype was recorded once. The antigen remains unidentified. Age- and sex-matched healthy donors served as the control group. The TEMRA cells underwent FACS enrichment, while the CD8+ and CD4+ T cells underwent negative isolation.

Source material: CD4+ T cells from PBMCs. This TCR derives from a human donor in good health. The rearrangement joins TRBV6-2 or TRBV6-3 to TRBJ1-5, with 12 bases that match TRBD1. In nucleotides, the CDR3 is TGTGCCAGCAGTTACGCAACCGGGACAGGGGGCTCGGTAAGCAATCAGCCCCAGCATTTT. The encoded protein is CASSYATGTGGSVSNQPQHF.